What follows is one T cell receptor (beta chain) and its context. What antigen it recognizes has not been identified. No much larger clone exists at a distance of one base, and base qualities are not known. These data are taken from a study of T cell responses to AZD1222 COVID-19 vaccine (dated by TCRdb to about 2021). Describing the broader study: A total of over 230 trial participants underwent TCR sequencing, of whom 207 received two doses of AZD1222 and some 26 received two doses of the MenACWY control vaccine. Trial participants were enrolled by age into subgroups of 18-55, 56-69 and 70-plus years, and approximately 150, 30 and 60 TCR-sequenced participants, respectively, were included in these subgroups. The investigation overall reported the following: Participants were mostly white British, with more females than males. The authors suggested clonal diversity may have been underestimated. In the small 56-69-year group, the increase in depth fell short of significance, most likely because of low power. No day 14 peak-response samples were available, so repertoires were characterized only after the peak T cell response. After two AZD1222 doses, spike-specific TCR breadth and depth were significantly higher than at day 0 and than in MenACWY recipients. Conclusions about previously exposed vaccinees are limited because only five to seven AZD1222 recipients were SARS-CoV-2 seropositive at baseline. Vaccine-associated CD4 TCRs spanned the whole spike protein, with dominant responses in regions 160-218 and 743-854. Reportedly, close to half of the unique spike-specific TCRs recognized epitopes lying outside the regions that are mutated in the B.1.351 and B.1.1.7 variants.

The CDR3 regions of human TCRbeta chains were analyzed by immunosequencing. The authors' analysis ran thus. TCRs in the repertoires were compared against a reference library of SARS-CoV-2-specific TCRs that had been generated with the MIRA antigen-specificity platform. Breadth was defined as the fraction of unique TCRs that were SARS-CoV-2-associated. Depth was defined as the fraction of total T cells that were SARS-CoV-2-associated. Using the MIRA data, every spike-specific TCR was mapped to the spike region that the TCR reacted to and assigned to either a CD4 or a CD8 class. Log10-transformed breadth and depth values were compared by one-way ANOVA with Sidak's multiple comparisons tests. Entries here come from immuneACCESS through TCRdb and include only in-frame sequences with V and J called. Some clones fail to appear in such tables; in the studies checked, an unresolved V gene covers under half of the shortfall, and the cause of the remainder is unknown. V and J calls and clone size come straight from that table; D and trimming were deduced from the DNA. The sample has 150,000 to 200,000 clones on record, roughly nine tenths of them singletons. The top ten clonotypes cover 1% to 1.5% of the sample.

Germline trimming amounts to 5 bases on V and 6 bases on J, with 17 as the count of junction bases outside the gene matches. The CDR3 goes from the cysteine to the phenylalanine over 20 residues. The kept DNA is CDR3 alone, 60 bases in frame from the first base. The germline V gene (reference sequence) gives CDR1 as LNHDA and CDR2 as SQIVND. In light of the paper, this sample's time point label describes: about 28 days (+/-7) after the second vaccine dose. AZD1222 recipients whose second dose came at about 4 weeks and those whose second dose came at about 12 weeks were combined into one group, since spike-specific TCR depth and breadth did not differ between the two schedules. Vaccinee samples were obtained from the UK trials COV001 and COV002, which included a single-blind randomized controlled phase 2/3 trial of AZD1222 (ChAdOx1 nCoV-19) in healthy adults. For TCRbeta chain sequencing, PBMC samples from trial participants were taken at day 0 and at day 28 after the second dose.

The clonotype comes from an adult who received the AZD1222 COVID-19 vaccine. The sample in question was peripheral blood, obtained 28 days after the second AZD1222 dose. The chain was built from TRBV19 and TRBJ2-3, and 16 junction bases match TRBD2. The sequenced DNA: TGTGCCAGTAGTCCGGGACTAGCGGGGGGGCTTGGTTCAACACGGGATACGCAGTATTTT. Its protein is CASSPGLAGGLGSTRDTQYF.